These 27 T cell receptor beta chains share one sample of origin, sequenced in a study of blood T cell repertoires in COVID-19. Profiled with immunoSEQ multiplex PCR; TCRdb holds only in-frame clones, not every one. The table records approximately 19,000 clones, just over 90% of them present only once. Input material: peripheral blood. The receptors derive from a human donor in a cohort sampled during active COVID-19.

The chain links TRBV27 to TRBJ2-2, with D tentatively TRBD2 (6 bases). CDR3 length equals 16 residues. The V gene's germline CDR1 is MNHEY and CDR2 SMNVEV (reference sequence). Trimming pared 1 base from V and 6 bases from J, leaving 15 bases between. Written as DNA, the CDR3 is TGTGCCAGCAGTTTATTCCGCAGTTGGGGGGCCGGGGAGCTGTTTTTT. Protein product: CASSLFRSWGAGELFF.

CDR3 nucleotides: TGTGCCTGGAGTGGGACACAGGGGAATCAGCCCCAGCATTTT. Protein product: CAWSGTQGNQPQHF. The gene calls are TRBV30 and TRBJ1-5; 7 bases fit TRBD1. The CDR3 totals 14 residues. V lost 1 base to trimming and J lost 4 bases; unmatched junction nucleotides: 4. From germline, CDR1 is GTSNPN and CDR2 SVGIG (reference sequence).

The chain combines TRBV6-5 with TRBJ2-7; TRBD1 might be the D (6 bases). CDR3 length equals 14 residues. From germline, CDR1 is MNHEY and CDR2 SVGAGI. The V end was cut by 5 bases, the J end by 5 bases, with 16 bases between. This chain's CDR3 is CASSLVGQGHEQYF. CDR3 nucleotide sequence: TGTGCCAGCAGTCTCGTTGGGCAGGGGCACGAGCAGTACTTC.

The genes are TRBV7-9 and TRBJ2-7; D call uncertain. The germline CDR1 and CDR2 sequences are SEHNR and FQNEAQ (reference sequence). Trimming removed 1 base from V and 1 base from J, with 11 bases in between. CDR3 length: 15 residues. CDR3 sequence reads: CASSLGAAPSYEQYF. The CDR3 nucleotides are TGTGCCAGCAGCTTAGGAGCAGCGCCTTCCTACGAGCAGTACTTC.

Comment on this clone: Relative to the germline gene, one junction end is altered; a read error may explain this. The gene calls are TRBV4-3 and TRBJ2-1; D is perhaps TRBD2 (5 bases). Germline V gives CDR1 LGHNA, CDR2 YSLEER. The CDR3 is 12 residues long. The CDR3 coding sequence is TGCCCCAGCAGCCCGGGAAACAATGAGCAGTTCTTC. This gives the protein CPSSPGNNEQFF.

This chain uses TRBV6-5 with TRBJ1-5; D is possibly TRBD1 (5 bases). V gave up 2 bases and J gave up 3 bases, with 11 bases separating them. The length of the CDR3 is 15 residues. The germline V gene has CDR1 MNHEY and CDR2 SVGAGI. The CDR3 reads CASSYGAGANQPQHF. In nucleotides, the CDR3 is TGTGCCAGCAGTTACGGGGCGGGAGCCAATCAGCCCCAGCATTTT.

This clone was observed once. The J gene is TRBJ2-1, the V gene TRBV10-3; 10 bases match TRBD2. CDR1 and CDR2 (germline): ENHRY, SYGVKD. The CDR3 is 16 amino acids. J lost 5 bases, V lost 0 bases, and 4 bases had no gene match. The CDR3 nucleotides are TGTGCCATCAGTGAGTCTCCTAGCGGGGGAAACAATGAGCAGTTCTTC. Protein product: CAISESPSGGNNEQFF.

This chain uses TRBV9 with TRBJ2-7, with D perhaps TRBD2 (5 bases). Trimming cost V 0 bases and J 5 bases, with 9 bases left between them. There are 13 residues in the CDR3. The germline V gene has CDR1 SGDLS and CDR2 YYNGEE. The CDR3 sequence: CASSVEVGDEQYF. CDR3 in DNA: TGTGCCAGCAGCGTAGAGGTCGGGGACGAGCAGTACTTC.

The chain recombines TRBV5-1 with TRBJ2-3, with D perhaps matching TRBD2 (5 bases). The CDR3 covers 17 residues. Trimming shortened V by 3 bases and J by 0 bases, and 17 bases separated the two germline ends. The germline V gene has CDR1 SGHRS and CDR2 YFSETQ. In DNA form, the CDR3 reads TGCGCCAGCAGCTCGGGATCGCGGGCGACTAGCACAGATACGCAGTATTTT. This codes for CASSSGSRATSTDTQYF. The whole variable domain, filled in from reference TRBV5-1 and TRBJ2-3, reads KAGVTQTPRYLIKTRGQQVTLSCSPISGHRSVSWYQQTPGQGLQFLFEYFSETQRNKGNFPGRFSGRQFSNSRSEMNVSTLELGDSALYLCASSSGSRATSTDTQYFGPGTRLTVL.

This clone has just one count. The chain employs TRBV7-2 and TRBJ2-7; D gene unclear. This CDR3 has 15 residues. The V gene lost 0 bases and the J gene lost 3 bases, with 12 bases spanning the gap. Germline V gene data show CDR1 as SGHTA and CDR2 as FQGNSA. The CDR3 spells CASSLATGSNYEQYF. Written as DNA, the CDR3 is TGTGCCAGCAGCTTAGCGACTGGTAGTAACTACGAGCAGTACTTC. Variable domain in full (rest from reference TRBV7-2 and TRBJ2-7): GAGVSQSPSNKVTEKGKDVELRCDPISGHTALYWYRQSLGQGLEFLIYFQGNSAPDKSGLPSDRFSAERTGGSVSTLTIQRTQQEDSAVYLCASSLATGSNYEQYFGPGTRLTVT.

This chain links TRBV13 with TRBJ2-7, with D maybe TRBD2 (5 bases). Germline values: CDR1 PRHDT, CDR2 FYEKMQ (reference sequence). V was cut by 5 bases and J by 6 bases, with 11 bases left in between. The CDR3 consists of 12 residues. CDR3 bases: TGTGCCAGCAGCCATACTAGGGCCGAGCAGTACTTC. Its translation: CASSHTRAEQYF.

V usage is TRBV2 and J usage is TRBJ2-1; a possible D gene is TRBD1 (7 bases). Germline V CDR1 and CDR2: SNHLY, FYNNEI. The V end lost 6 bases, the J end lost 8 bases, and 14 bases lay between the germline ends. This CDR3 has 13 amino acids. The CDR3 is CASRGGQNHEQFF. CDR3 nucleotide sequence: TGTGCCAGCAGGGGGGGACAGAACCATGAGCAGTTCTTC.

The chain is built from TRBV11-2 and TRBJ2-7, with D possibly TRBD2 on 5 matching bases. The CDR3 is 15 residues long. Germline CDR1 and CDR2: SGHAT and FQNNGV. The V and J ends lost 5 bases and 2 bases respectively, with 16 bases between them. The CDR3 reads CASSPRPSFTYEQYF. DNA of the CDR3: TGTGCCAGCAGCCCTCGGCCTAGCTTCACCTACGAGCAGTACTTC.

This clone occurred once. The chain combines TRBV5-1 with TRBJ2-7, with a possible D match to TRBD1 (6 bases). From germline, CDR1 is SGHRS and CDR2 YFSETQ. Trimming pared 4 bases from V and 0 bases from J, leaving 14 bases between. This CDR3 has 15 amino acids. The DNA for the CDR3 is TGCGCCAGCAGCGTTGGACAGCTAAACTCCTACGAGCAGTACTTC. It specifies CASSVGQLNSYEQYF.

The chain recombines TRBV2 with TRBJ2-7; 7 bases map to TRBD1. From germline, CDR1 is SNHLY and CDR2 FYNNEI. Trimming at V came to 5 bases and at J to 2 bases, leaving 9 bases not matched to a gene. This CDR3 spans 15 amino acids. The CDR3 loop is CASSPDRALPYEQYF. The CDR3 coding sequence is TGTGCCAGCAGTCCCGACAGGGCGCTACCCTACGAGCAGTACTTC.

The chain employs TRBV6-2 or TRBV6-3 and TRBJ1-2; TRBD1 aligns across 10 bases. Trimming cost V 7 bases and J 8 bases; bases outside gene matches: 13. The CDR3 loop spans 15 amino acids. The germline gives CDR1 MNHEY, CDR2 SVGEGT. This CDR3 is CASNPTGGGLGGYTF. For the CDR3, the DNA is TGTGCCAGCAACCCGACAGGGGGCGGCCTCGGCGGCTACACCTTC.

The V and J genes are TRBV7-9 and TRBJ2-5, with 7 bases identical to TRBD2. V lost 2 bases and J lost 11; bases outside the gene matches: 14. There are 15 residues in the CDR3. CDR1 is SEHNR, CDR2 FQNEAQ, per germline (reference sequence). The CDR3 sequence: CASSLFSASGFVQYF. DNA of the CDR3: TGTGCCAGCAGCTTATTTTCGGCTAGCGGCTTTGTTCAGTACTTC.

The CDR3 DNA is TGTGCCACCAGCAGGGCGACAGGGGGCCGAAGGGAGACCCAGTACTTC. Its translation: CATSRATGGRRETQYF. The J gene is TRBJ2-5, the V gene TRBV15; TRBD1 agrees at 10 bases. The trim removed 3 bases at V and 5 bases at J, leaving 9 bases unmatched. The germline CDR1 and CDR2 sequences are LNHNV and YYDKDF (reference sequence). This CDR3 comprises 16 residues. Variable domain in full (rest from reference TRBV15 and TRBJ2-5): DAMVIQNPRYQVTQFGKPVTLSCSQTLNHNVMYWYQQKSSQAPKLLFHYYDKDFNNEADTPDNFQSRRPNTSFCFLDIRSPGLGDTAMYLCATSRATGGRRETQYFGPGTRLLVL.

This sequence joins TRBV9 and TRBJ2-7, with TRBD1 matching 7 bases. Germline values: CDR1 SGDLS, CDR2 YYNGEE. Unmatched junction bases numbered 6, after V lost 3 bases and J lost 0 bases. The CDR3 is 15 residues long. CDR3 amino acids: CASSASGTVSYEQYF. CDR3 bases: TGTGCCAGCAGCGCATCCGGGACAGTCTCCTACGAGCAGTACTTC.

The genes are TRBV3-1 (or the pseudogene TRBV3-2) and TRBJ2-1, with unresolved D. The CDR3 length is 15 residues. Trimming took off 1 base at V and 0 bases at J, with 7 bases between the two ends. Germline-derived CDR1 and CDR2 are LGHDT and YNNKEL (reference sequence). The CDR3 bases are TGTGCCAGCAGCCAAGGCACGAGCTCCTACAATGAGCAGTTCTTC. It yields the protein CASSQGTSSYNEQFF.

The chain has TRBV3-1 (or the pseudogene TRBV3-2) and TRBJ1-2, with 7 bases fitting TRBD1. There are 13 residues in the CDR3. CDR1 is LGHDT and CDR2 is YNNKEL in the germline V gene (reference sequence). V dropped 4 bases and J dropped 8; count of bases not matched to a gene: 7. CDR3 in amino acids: CASSPRDSGGYTF. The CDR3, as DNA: TGTGCCAGCAGCCCCCGGGACAGCGGCGGCTACACCTTC.

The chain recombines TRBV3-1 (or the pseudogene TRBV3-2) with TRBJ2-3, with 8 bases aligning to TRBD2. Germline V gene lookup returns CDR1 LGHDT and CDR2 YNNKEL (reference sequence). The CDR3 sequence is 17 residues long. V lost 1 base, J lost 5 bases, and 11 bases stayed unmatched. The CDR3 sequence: CASSQVGGRGGLDTQYF. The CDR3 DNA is TGTGCCAGCAGCCAAGTAGGTGGACGGGGGGGGTTAGATACGCAGTATTTT.

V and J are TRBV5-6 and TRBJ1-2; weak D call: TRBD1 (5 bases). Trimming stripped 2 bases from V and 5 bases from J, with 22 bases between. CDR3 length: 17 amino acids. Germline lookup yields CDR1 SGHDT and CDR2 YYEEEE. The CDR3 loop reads CASSFGAGSEFQYGYTF. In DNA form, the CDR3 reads TGTGCCAGCAGCTTTGGGGCAGGGTCAGAGTTTCAATATGGCTACACCTTC.

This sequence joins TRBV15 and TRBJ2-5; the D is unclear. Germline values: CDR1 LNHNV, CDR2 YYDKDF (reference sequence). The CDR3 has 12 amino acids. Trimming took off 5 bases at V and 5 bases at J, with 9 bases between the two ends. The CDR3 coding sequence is TGTGCCACCAGCCGTAACTTGGAGACCCAGTACTTC. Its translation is CATSRNLETQYF.

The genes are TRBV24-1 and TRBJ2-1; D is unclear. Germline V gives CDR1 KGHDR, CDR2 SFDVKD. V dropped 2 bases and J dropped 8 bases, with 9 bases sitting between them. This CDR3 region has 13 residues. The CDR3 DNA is TGTGCCACCAGTGATTCTAGTATCGATGAGCAGTTCTTC. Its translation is CATSDSSIDEQFF.

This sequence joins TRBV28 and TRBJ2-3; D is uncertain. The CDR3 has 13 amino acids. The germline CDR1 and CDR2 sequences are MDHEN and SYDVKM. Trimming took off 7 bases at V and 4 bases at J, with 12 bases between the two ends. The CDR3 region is CASMPFGSDTQYF. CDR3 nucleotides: TGTGCCAGCATGCCCTTCGGGTCAGATACGCAGTATTTT.

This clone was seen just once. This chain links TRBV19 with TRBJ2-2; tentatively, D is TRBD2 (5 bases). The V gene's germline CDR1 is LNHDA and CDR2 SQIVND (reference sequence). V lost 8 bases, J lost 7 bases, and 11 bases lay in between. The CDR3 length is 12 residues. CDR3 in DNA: TGTGCCAGTCAACTAGAGTACGGGGAGCTGTTTTTT. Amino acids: CASQLEYGELFF.